A single sample gave rise to the 29 T cell receptor beta chains below, sequenced in a study of blood T cell repertoires in COVID-19. Profiling relied on immunoSEQ multiplex PCR, and the TCRdb table lists in-frame clones only, not all of them. The repertoire has around 68,000 clones, roughly 86% of them found once; the top ten carry approximately 16%. Sequenced: peripheral blood. Receptors were obtained from a man in his forties with COVID-19, enrolled during active disease.

V gene TRBV10-3 combines with J gene TRBJ2-1; D not certain. Germline V CDR1 and CDR2: ENHRY, SYGVKD. CDR3 length: 16 amino acids. The V end was cut by 3 bases, the J end by 7 bases, with 19 bases between. The chain's CDR3 is CAISDASGRQYNEQFF. As DNA, the CDR3 is TGTGCCATCAGTGACGCGTCGGGTCGGCAGTATAATGAGCAGTTCTTC.

This chain connects TRBV5-1 to TRBJ1-4, with D hard to call. This CDR3 comprises 14 residues. The V gene lost 4 bases and the J gene lost 1 base, with 8 bases spanning the gap. Germline-derived CDR1 and CDR2 are SGHRS and YFSETQ. The CDR3 is CASSLGRTNEKLFF. CDR3 nucleotides: TGCGCCAGCAGCCTAGGGAGAACTAATGAAAAACTGTTTTTT.

CDR3 sequence (DNA): TGTGCCAGCAGTTTACTGGAGGGGAGCTCCTACGAGCAGTACTTC. This gives the protein CASSLLEGSSYEQYF. The chain carries TRBV28 and TRBJ2-7, with D possibly matching TRBD2 (6 bases). The CDR3 extends over 15 amino acids. The V gene's germline CDR1 is MDHEN and CDR2 SYDVKM. Trimming took off 2 bases at V and 0 bases at J, with 11 bases between the two ends.

The chain couples TRBV7-9 to TRBJ2-2; no definite D call. The ends were cut back, 2 bases at V and 12 bases at J, with 13 bases in the middle. This CDR3 region has 13 residues. Germline loops: CDR1 SEHNR, CDR2 FQNEAQ (reference sequence). In DNA form, the CDR3 reads TGTGCCAGCAGCTTATCCGGGTCCCGGAAGCTGTTTTTT. Residues: CASSLSGSRKLFF.

This rearrangement joins TRBV2 to TRBJ1-2; D is undetermined. CDR1 is SNHLY, CDR2 FYNNEI, per germline. Trimming removed 0 bases from V and 7 bases from J, with 12 bases in between. The CDR3 runs to 14 residues. The CDR3 spells CASSEAIASSGYTF. The CDR3 region has the DNA TGTGCCAGCAGTGAAGCGATAGCCAGCTCTGGCTACACCTTC.

The chain is built from TRBV5-4 and TRBJ1-4; tentative D call: TRBD1 (6 bases). Germline CDR1 is SGHNT and CDR2 is YYREEE (reference sequence). Trimming took off 4 bases at V and 11 bases at J, with 12 bases between the two ends. This CDR3 has 12 residues. Here the CDR3 DNA reads TGTGCCAGCAGCGATAGGGGGGGTAAACTGTTTTTT. Encoded protein: CASSDRGGKLFF.

The chain links TRBV4-2 to TRBJ2-7; the D gene is possibly TRBD1 (5 bases). CDR3 size: 12 residues. The germline CDR1 and CDR2 sequences are LGHNA and YNFKEQ. The V and J ends lost 4 bases and 5 bases respectively, with 9 bases between them. The CDR3 bases are TGTGCCAGCAGCCGCAGGGAAAACGAGCAGTACTTC. It encodes CASSRRENEQYF.

J is TRBJ2-3 and V is TRBV4-1; TRBD2 matches at 7 bases. Per the germline V gene, CDR1 is MGHRA and CDR2 is YSYEKL. The J segment lost 0 bases and the V segment lost 2 bases, leaving 14 bases of the junction unmatched. The CDR3 loop spans 19 amino acids. This chain's CDR3 is CASSQPPGLPISSTDTQYF. As DNA, the CDR3 is TGCGCCAGCAGCCAACCTCCGGGACTACCGATTTCTAGCACAGATACGCAGTATTTT.

The chain links TRBV30 to TRBJ2-3; D uncertain. Germline loops: CDR1 GTSNPN, CDR2 SVGIG (reference sequence). Trimming cost V 0 bases and J 5 bases, with 6 bases left between them. This CDR3 spans 12 amino acids. The CDR3 reads CAWSVQIDTQYF. Written as DNA, the CDR3 is TGTGCCTGGAGTGTACAGATAGATACGCAGTATTTT.

This clone was counted a few times. This rearrangement joins TRBV3-1 (or the pseudogene TRBV3-2) to TRBJ1-1; no reliable D call. CDR1 and CDR2 from the germline V gene are LGHDT and YNNKEL (reference sequence). Trimming pared 1 base from V and 4 bases from J, leaving 7 bases between. The CDR3 extends over 13 amino acids. CDR3 sequence (DNA): TGTGCCAGCAGCCAAGTCCTTAGCACTGAAGCTTTCTTT. Its protein product is CASSQVLSTEAFF.

This chain connects TRBV19 to TRBJ2-2, with 12 bases fitting TRBD1. From germline, CDR1 is LNHDA and CDR2 SQIVND (reference sequence). The CDR3 runs 15 residues. V lost 5 bases and J lost 5; bases outside the gene matches: 3. CDR3 sequence (DNA): TGTGCCAGTAGTTCGGGACAGGGGGCGACCGGGGAGCTGTTTTTT. Its protein product is CASSSGQGATGELFF.

The chain employs TRBV5-1 and TRBJ2-7, with 8 bases fitting TRBD1. Germline assignment: CDR1 SGHRS and CDR2 YFSETQ. Trimming cost V 0 bases and J 5 bases; bases outside gene matches: 4. The CDR3 length is 14 residues. CDR3: CASSLGYRGNEQYF. CDR3 bases: TGCGCCAGCAGCTTGGGATACAGGGGGAACGAGCAGTACTTC.

The CDR3 DNA reads TGTGCCAGTAGTATGCCCGGACAGTCCCAAGAGACCCAGTACTTC. It is translated as CASSMPGQSQETQYF. V and J are TRBV19 and TRBJ2-5; D possibly corresponds to TRBD1 (6 bases). The ends were cut back, 3 bases at V and 1 base at J, with 12 bases in the middle. Germline CDR1 reads LNHDA; CDR2 reads SQIVND (reference sequence). There are 15 residues in the CDR3.

The gene calls are TRBV5-4 and TRBJ1-1; 7 bases align to TRBD1. Germline trimming cut 7 bases from V and 0 bases from J; bases unmatched to any gene: 12. The CDR3 has 16 amino acids. Per the germline V gene, CDR1 is SGHNT and CDR2 is YYREEE (reference sequence). As DNA, the CDR3 is TGTGCCAGCTTGGGACAGCCGGAGGGGATGAACACTGAAGCTTTCTTT. Protein: CASLGQPEGMNTEAFF.

This chain uses TRBV6-5 with TRBJ2-7, with TRBD2 matching over 14 bases. Germline CDR1 and CDR2: MNHEY and SVGAGI. The CDR3 extends over 16 amino acids. With V trimmed by 0 bases and J by 3 bases, 1 base remained unmatched. CDR3 DNA sequence: TGTGCCAGCAGTTACTCCGGGACTAGCGGGGGCTACGAGCAGTACTTC. Translating gives CASSYSGTSGGYEQYF.

This sequence joins TRBV11-2 and TRBJ2-3; 12 bases agree with TRBD2. CDR3 length: 14 residues. Per germline, CDR1 SGHAT and CDR2 FQNNGV. After removal of 5 bases from V and 6 bases from J, the junction contained 3 bases not matched to a gene. DNA of the CDR3: TGTGCCAGCAGCGTCCTAGCGGGGGGGGATACGCAGTATTTT. It is translated as CASSVLAGGDTQYF. The full variable domain, rest sourced from reference TRBV11-2 and TRBJ2-3, is EAGVAQSPRYKIIEKRQSVAFWCNPISGHATLYWYQQILGQGPKLLIQFQNNGVVDDSQLPKDRFSAERLKGVDSTLKIQPAKLEDSAVYLCASSVLAGGDTQYFGPGTRLTVL.

The chain carries TRBV6-5 and TRBJ2-7; the D gene is possibly TRBD2 (6 bases). Germline CDR1 reads MNHEY; CDR2 reads SVGAGI. Trimming took off 6 bases at V and 6 bases at J, with 21 bases between the two ends. The CDR3 is made up of 15 amino acids. The CDR3 here is CASSSKGRGTAEQYF. Written as DNA, the CDR3 is TGTGCCAGCAGCTCTAAGGGTCGGGGGACGGCCGAGCAGTACTTC.

The gene calls are TRBV5-1 and TRBJ2-5; 8 nucleotides agree with TRBD1. CDR3 size: 16 residues. The germline gives CDR1 SGHRS, CDR2 YFSETQ. Unmatched junction bases numbered 13, after V lost 4 bases and J lost 5 bases. CDR3 region: CASSGGQGSVVETQYF. The DNA of the CDR3 is TGCGCCAGCAGCGGTGGACAGGGTAGCGTGGTGGAGACCCAGTACTTC.

The V and J genes are TRBV10-3 and TRBJ1-1; D possibly corresponds to TRBD1 (6 bases). Deletions cut 6 bases from V and 7 bases from J, with 15 bases between. Germline values: CDR1 ENHRY, CDR2 SYGVKD. The CDR3 is 13 residues long. The CDR3 nucleotides are TGTGCCATCAGAAATTCACAGGGCGATGAAGCTTTCTTT. Protein product: CAIRNSQGDEAFF.

The chain uses TRBV10-2 and TRBJ2-5; a possible D gene is TRBD2 (6 bases). The CDR3 runs to 15 residues. Germline V gives CDR1 WSHSY, CDR2 SAAADI. The V gene lost 6 bases and the J gene lost 1 base, with 15 bases spanning the gap. Here the CDR3 DNA reads TGCGCCAGCAGACACCGACTAGGGCTCCAAGAGACCCAGTACTTC. Protein product: CASRHRLGLQETQYF.

The V call is TRBV6-5, the J call TRBJ1-5, with TRBD1 as a possible D gene (5 bases). Germline CDR1 is MNHEY and CDR2 is SVGAGI. This CDR3 has 14 amino acids. Trimming took off 6 bases at V and 6 bases at J, with 15 bases between the two ends. CDR3 nucleotide sequence: TGTGCCAGCAGCCTAGGGGCATTGGGTCAGCCCCAGCATTTT. It yields the protein CASSLGALGQPQHF.

The J gene is TRBJ2-4, the V gene TRBV24-1; 7 bases are a match to TRBD2. The V and J ends lost 12 bases and 2 bases, in that order; junction bases with no gene match: 6. Germline CDR1 reads KGHDR; CDR2 reads SFDVKD. CDR3 length equals 13 residues. The CDR3: CASAGGTKNIQYF. The CDR3 DNA reads as TGTGCCTCCGCCGGGGGGACCAAAAACATTCAGTACTTC.

The chain couples TRBV11-2 to TRBJ2-2; 9 bases map to TRBD2. Germline CDR1 is SGHAT and CDR2 is FQNNGV. Germline trimming cut 5 bases from V and 1 base from J; bases unmatched to any gene: 2. The CDR3 is 15 residues long. This chain's CDR3 is CASSPSGVNTGELFF. Written as DNA, the CDR3 is TGTGCCAGCAGCCCTAGCGGGGTGAACACCGGGGAGCTGTTTTTT.

The chain carries TRBV19 and TRBJ1-2; the match to TRBD1 covers 12 bases. The CDR3 totals 15 residues. In germline, CDR1 is LNHDA, CDR2 SQIVND (reference sequence). V lost 7 bases to trimming and J lost 8 bases; unmatched junction nucleotides: 11. CDR3 coding DNA: TGTGCCAGTACCCCCGAGGGACAGGGGGCGTACGGCTACACCTTC. Translated: CASTPEGQGAYGYTF.

The chain couples TRBV7-8 to TRBJ2-7; tentatively, D is TRBD1 (7 bases). In germline, CDR1 is SGHVS, CDR2 FQNEAQ. The ends were cut back, 4 bases at V and 3 bases at J, with 16 bases in the middle. This CDR3 is 15 amino acids long. CDR3 sequence reads: CASSSQGGQSYEQYF. In DNA, the CDR3 is TGTGCCAGCAGCTCCCAGGGGGGACAAAGCTACGAGCAGTACTTC.

Comment on this clone: The junction shows a germline mismatch at one end, possibly a read error. The chain joins TRBV3-1 (or the pseudogene TRBV3-2) to TRBJ1-6, with D possibly matching TRBD1 (5 bases). The germline V gene encodes CDR1 LGHDT and CDR2 YNNKEL (reference sequence). The CDR3 loop spans 15 amino acids. The CDR3 here is CASSPLGGEGSPPHF. CDR3 nucleotides: TGTGCCAGCAGCCCCCTGGGGGGAGAGGGTTCACCCCCCCACTTT.

The rearrangement joins TRBV5-4 to TRBJ1-4; 10 bases map to TRBD1. The length of the CDR3 is 15 residues. With 4 bases clipped from V and 8 bases from J, the junction kept 8 bases outside the gene matches. CDR1 is SGHNT, CDR2 YYREEE, per germline (reference sequence). In DNA, the CDR3 is TGTGCCAGCAGCCGGTGGACAGGGGGAAACGAAAAACTGTTTTTT. As protein: CASSRWTGGNEKLFF.

The chain links TRBV9 to TRBJ1-2; D might be TRBD1 (6 bases). CDR1 SGDLS and CDR2 YYNGEE come from the germline V gene. The CDR3 is made up of 14 amino acids. Trimming left V 0 bases short and J 4 bases short, with 10 bases between. In DNA, the CDR3 is TGTGCCAGCAGCGTAGAACAGGGATTCTATGGCTACACCTTC. It is translated as CASSVEQGFYGYTF.

The rearrangement links TRBV19 to TRBJ1-3; D call uncertain. CDR1 and CDR2 (germline): LNHDA, SQIVND (reference sequence). This CDR3 contains 14 residues. V lost 7 bases and J lost 0, with 10 bases in between. CDR3 bases: TGTGCCAGTACGGAGAGAAACTCTGGAAACACCATATATTTT. This codes for CASTERNSGNTIYF. The full variable domain, completed using reference TRBV19 and TRBJ1-3, is DGGITQSPKYLFRKEGQNVTLSCEQNLNHDAMYWYRQDPGQGLRLIYYSQIVNDFQKGDIAEGYSVSREKKESFPLTVTSAQKNPTAFYLCASTERNSGNTIYFGEGSWLTVV.